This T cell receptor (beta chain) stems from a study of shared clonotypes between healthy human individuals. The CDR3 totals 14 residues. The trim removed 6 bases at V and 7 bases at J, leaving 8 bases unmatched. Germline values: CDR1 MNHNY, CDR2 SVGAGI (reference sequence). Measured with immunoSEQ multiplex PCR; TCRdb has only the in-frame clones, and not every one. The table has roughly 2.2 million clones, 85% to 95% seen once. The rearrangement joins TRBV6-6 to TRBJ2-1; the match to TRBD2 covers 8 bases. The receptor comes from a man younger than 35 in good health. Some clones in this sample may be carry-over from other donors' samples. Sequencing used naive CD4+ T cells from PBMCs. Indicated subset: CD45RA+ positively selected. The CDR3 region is CASSEREPRNEQFF. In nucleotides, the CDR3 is TGTGCCAGCAGCGAGCGGGAGCCTCGGAATGAGCAGTTCTTC.